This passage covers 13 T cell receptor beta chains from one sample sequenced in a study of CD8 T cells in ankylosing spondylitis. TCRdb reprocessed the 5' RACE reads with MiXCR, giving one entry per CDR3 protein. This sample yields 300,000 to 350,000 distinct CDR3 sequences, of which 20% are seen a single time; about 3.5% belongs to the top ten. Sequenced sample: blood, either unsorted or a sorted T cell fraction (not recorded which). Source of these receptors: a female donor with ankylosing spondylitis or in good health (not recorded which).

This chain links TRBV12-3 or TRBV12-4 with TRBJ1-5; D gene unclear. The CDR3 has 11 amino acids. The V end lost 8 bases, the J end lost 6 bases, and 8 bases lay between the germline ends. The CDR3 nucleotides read TGTGCCAGCGGGGTCGGTCAGCCCCAGCATTTT. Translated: CASGVGQPQHF.

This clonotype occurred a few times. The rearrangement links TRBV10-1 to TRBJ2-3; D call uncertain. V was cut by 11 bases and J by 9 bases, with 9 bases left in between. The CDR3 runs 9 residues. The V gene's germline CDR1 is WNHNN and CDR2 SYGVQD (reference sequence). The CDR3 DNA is TGCGCCCTAGGGAAGACGCAGTATTTT. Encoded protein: CALGKTQYF.

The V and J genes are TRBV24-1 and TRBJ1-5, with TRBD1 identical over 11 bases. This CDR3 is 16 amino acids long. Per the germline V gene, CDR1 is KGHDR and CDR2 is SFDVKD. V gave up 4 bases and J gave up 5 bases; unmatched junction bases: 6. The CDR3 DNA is TGTGCCACCAGTGACTCCGGACAGGGGGCAGATCAGCCCCAGCATTTT. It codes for CATSDSGQGADQPQHF.

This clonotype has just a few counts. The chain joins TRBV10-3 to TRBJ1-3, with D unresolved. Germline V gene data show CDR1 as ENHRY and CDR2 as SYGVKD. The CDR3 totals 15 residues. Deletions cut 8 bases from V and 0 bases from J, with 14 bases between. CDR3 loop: CAIARGADSGNTIYF. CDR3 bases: TGTGCCATCGCGCGGGGAGCGGACTCTGGAAACACCATATATTTT.

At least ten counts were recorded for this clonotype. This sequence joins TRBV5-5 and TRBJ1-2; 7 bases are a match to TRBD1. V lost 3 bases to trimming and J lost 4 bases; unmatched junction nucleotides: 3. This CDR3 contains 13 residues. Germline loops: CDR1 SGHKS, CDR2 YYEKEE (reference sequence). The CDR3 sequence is CASSSTGFYGYTF. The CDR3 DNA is TGTGCCAGCAGCTCGACAGGGTTCTATGGCTACACCTTC. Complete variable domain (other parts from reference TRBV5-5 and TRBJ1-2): DAGVTQSPTHLIKTRGQQVTLRCSPISGHKSVSWYQQVLGQGPQFIFQYYEKEERGRGNFPDRFSARQFPNYSSELNVNALLLGDSALYLCASSSTGFYGYTFGSGTRLTVV.

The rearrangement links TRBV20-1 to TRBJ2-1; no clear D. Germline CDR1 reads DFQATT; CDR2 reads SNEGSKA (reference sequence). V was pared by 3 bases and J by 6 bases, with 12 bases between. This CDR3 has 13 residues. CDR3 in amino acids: CSARPGRINEQFF. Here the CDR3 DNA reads TGCAGTGCTAGGCCCGGGCGGATCAATGAGCAGTTCTTC.

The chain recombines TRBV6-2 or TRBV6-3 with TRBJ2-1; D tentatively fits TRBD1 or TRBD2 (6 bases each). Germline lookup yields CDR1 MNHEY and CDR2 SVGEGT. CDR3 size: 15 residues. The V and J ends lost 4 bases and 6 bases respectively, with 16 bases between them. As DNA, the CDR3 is TGTGCCAGCAGTTTAAGGGGGGAGGTTCGCAATGAGCAGTTCTTC. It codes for CASSLRGEVRNEQFF.

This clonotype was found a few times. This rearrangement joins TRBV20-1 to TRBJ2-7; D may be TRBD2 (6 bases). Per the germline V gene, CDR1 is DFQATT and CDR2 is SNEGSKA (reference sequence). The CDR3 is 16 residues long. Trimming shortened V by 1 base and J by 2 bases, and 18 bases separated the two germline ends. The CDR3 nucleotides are TGCAGTGCTAGAGGCCGTGACGGCGGGAAGACCTACGAGCAGTACTTC. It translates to CSARGRDGGKTYEQYF.

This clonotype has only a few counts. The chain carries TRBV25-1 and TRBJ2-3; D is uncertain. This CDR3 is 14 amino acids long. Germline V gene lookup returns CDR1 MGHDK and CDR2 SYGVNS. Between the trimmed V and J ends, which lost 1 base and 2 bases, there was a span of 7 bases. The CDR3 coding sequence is TGTGCCAGCAGTGAATCAGGCCACACAGATACGCAGTATTTT. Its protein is CASSESGHTDTQYF. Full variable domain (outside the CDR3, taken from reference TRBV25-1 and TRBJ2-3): EADIYQTPRYLVIGTGKKITLECSQTMGHDKMYWYQQDPGMELHLIHYSYGVNSTEKGDLSSESTVSRIRTEHFPLTLESARPSHTSQYLCASSESGHTDTQYFGPGTRLTVL.

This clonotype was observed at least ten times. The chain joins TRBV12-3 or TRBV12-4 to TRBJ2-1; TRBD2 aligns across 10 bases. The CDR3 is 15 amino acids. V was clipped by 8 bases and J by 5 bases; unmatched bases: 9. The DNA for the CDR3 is TGTGCCAGCCTTCACCGGACTAGCGGAAACAATGAGCAGTTCTTC. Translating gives CASLHRTSGNNEQFF.

CDR3 in DNA: TGTGCCATCAGTGACTCTGATGGGGGCAGGGGATCTGTTCTTAACTATGGCTACACCTTC. Its protein product is CAISDSDGGRGSVLNYGYTF. The chain recombines TRBV10-3 with TRBJ1-2, with a possible D match to TRBD1 (6 bases). Trimming removed 3 bases from V and 1 base from J, with 27 bases in between. Per germline, CDR1 ENHRY and CDR2 SYGVKD. This CDR3 is 20 amino acids long.

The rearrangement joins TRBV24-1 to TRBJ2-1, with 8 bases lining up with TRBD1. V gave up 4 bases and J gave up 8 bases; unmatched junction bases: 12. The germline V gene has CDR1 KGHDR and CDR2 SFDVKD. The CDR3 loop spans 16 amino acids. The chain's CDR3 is CATSDTSVAGGDEQFF. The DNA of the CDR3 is TGTGCCACCAGTGACACCTCGGTGGCAGGGGGCGATGAGCAGTTCTTC.

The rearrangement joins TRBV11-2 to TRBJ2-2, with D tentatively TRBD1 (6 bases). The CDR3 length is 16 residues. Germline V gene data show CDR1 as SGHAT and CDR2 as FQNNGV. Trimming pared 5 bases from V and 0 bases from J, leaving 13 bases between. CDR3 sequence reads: CASSVHRDPNTGELFF. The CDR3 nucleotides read TGTGCCAGCAGCGTTCACAGGGATCCGAACACCGGGGAGCTGTTTTTT.